The clone carrying this TCR beta chain was seen only a few times. The data stem from a study of human T cells and chemical hapten exposure. Time point noted: pre-sensitization, week 0. The treatment denotes: therapeutic diphenylcyclopropenone sensitization with weekly scalp DPC. TCRdb used MiXCR to reprocess the RACE reads, holding one entry per CDR3 protein. The data show 190,000 or so distinct CDR3 sequences, just under 30% seen once. Trimming stripped 8 bases from V and 5 bases from J, with 8 bases between. Germline values: CDR1 MDHEN, CDR2 SYDVKM. The CDR3 has 11 amino acids. This TCR derives from a woman aged 25 to 39 with alopecia areata. Some clones in this sample may be carry-over from other donors' samples. Sequenced material: whole blood, taken in connection with sensitization to the hapten diphenylcyclopropenone (DPC). This sequence joins TRBV28 and TRBJ2-3; D is ambiguous. CDR3 residues: CASRSGDTQYF. CDR3 DNA: TGTGCCAGCCGTTCGGGAGATACGCAGTATTTT.